These 14 T cell receptor beta chains came from one sample sequenced in a study of identical twins. Via MiXCR, TCRdb re-called the 5' RACE reads, giving one row per CDR3 protein. The repertoire includes 1.5 million or so distinct CDR3 sequences, roughly 35% of them detected once, and less than 0.35% sits in the top ten. The specimen sequenced was cord blood. Receptors were obtained from a newborn girl in good health.

The chain uses TRBV20-1 and TRBJ2-3; 8 nucleotides line up with TRBD2. Trimming took 1 base from V and 3 from J; bases not matched to a gene: 9. CDR1 is DFQATT, CDR2 SNEGSKA, per germline (reference sequence). The CDR3 sequence is 16 residues long. The CDR3 nucleotides are TGCAGTGCTAGAGCTCCGCCGGGGGGGCAGACAGATACGCAGTATTTT. Encoded protein: CSARAPPGGQTDTQYF.

Remarks on this clonotype: A far larger clone lies a single base away; this is likely a read error. V and J are TRBV13 and TRBJ2-7; D unclear. CDR3 size: 13 residues. Per germline, CDR1 PRHDT and CDR2 FYEKMQ (reference sequence). For the CDR3, the DNA is TGTGCCAGCAGCTTAGCCAGGTCCTACGTGCAGTACTTC. As protein: CASSLARSYVQYF. The full variable domain, completed using reference TRBV13 and TRBJ2-7, is AAGVIQSPRHLIKEKRETATLKCYPIPRHDTVYWYQQGPGQDPQFLISFYEKMQSDKGSIPDRFSAQQFSDYHSELNMSSLELGDSALYFCASSLARSYVQYFGPGTRLTVT.

This clonotype was counted between two and nine times. The rearrangement uses TRBV28 and TRBJ1-2; 7 nucleotides line up with TRBD1. Germline V gene lookup returns CDR1 MDHEN and CDR2 SYDVKM. V shed 8 bases, J shed 2 bases, and the junction held 5 bases outside the gene matches. The CDR3 sequence is 13 residues long. The CDR3 reads CASGRQGNYGYTF. CDR3 DNA: TGTGCCAGCGGACGACAGGGCAACTATGGCTACACCTTC.

This CDR3 reads CASSERAQISQHF. The DNA of the CDR3 is TGTGCCAGCAGTGAAAGAGCACAGATCTCCCAGCATTTT. The chain is built from TRBV6-1 and TRBJ1-5; D not certain. The V and J ends lost 2 bases and 11 bases respectively, with 13 bases between them. CDR1 MNHNS and CDR2 SASEGT come from the germline V gene. The CDR3 runs to 13 residues.

This clonotype showed up just a few times. A read error is possible here, since a much larger clone lies one base away. The chain employs TRBV6-5 and TRBJ2-3; 14 nucleotides align to TRBD2. The CDR3 sequence is 15 residues long. In germline, CDR1 is MNHEY, CDR2 SVGAGI. The junction had 4 bases not matched to a gene; V was cut back by 7 bases and J by 4 bases. The CDR3 nucleotides are TGTGCCAGCACCCCGGGACTAGCGGGAGCAGATACGCAGTATTTT. Protein sequence: CASTPGLAGADTQYF.

This clonotype occurred a few times. This rearrangement joins TRBV6-6 to TRBJ2-5; unclear D gene. CDR1 is MNHNY, CDR2 SVGAGI, per germline (reference sequence). The CDR3 covers 13 residues. Trimming took off 7 bases at V and 1 base at J, with 10 bases between the two ends. The CDR3 sequence is CASTFRAQETQYF. For the CDR3, the DNA is TGTGCCAGCACTTTTCGAGCCCAAGAGACCCAGTACTTC.

CDR3 in amino acids: CASSQDRGLETQYF. As DNA, the CDR3 is TGTGCCAGCAGCCAAGACAGAGGGCTGGAGACCCAGTACTTC. V and J are TRBV6-5 and TRBJ2-5; D is perhaps TRBD1 or TRBD2 (5 bases each). In germline, CDR1 is MNHEY, CDR2 SVGAGI. The CDR3 totals 14 residues. V was cut by 6 bases and J by 5 bases, with 16 bases left in between.

Only a few counts were recorded for this clonotype. V and J are TRBV6-1 and TRBJ2-1; no clear D. This CDR3 has 14 residues. The germline CDR1 and CDR2 sequences are MNHNS and SASEGT. Trimming removed 7 bases from V and 0 bases from J, with 10 bases in between. The chain's CDR3 is CASIHPSSYNEQFF. In DNA, the CDR3 is TGTGCCAGCATTCACCCAAGCTCCTACAATGAGCAGTTCTTC.

The DNA for the CDR3 is TGTGCCAGCGGGGCGGGGGGGCTAAGTGAGCAGTTCTTC. This codes for CASGAGGLSEQFF. The chain joins TRBV4-2 to TRBJ2-1, with TRBD2 identical over 9 bases. The CDR3 covers 13 residues. Germline lookup yields CDR1 LGHNA and CDR2 YNFKEQ. Trimming removed 8 bases from V and 9 bases from J; junction bases left unmatched: 8.

This clonotype has more than one count but fewer than ten. The V and J genes are TRBV2 and TRBJ2-7, with a tentative D call TRBD2 (5 bases). The V and J ends lost 6 bases and 5 bases respectively, with 11 bases between them. The CDR3 has 12 residues. Looked up from germline, CDR1 is SNHLY and CDR2 is FYNNEI. This chain's CDR3 is CASRPIGDEQYF. The CDR3 nucleotides are TGTGCCAGCAGACCTATCGGGGACGAGCAGTACTTC.

V and J are TRBV21-1 and TRBJ1-1; TRBD1, as called in the table, went unchecked against the DNA. TRBV21-1 counts as a pseudogene. The CDR3 consists of 14 residues. The CDR3 loop is CASSNGQKDTEAFF. DNA for the CDR3: TGTGCCAGCAGCAATGGACAGAAGGACACTGAAGCTTTCTTT.

The chain has TRBV28 and TRBJ1-5, with D unclear. CDR1 is MDHEN and CDR2 is SYDVKM in the germline V gene. Deletions cut 2 bases from V and 7 bases from J, with 9 bases between. The CDR3 has 13 amino acids. The CDR3 protein is CASSLLRAQPQHF. CDR3 DNA sequence: TGTGCCAGCAGTTTACTCCGGGCGCAGCCCCAGCATTTT.

This chain connects TRBV5-1 to TRBJ2-1, with D possibly being TRBD2 (5 bases). CDR3 length equals 16 residues. Germline CDR1 and CDR2: SGHRS and YFSETQ. The ends were cut back, 0 bases at V and 0 bases at J, with 10 bases in the middle. The CDR3, as DNA: TGCGCCAGCAGCTTGGAAAGCGGAGTCTCCTACAATGAGCAGTTCTTC. It encodes CASSLESGVSYNEQFF.

This clonotype was picked up one time. The chain employs TRBV9 and TRBJ2-2, with 7 bases lining up with TRBD1. With V trimmed by 7 bases and J by 5 bases, 8 bases remained unmatched. The CDR3 covers 14 residues. Germline V lookup: CDR1 SGDLS, CDR2 YYNGEE. The CDR3 protein is CASARTGETGELFF. The CDR3 DNA is TGTGCCAGCGCTCGAACAGGGGAAACCGGGGAGCTGTTTTTT.